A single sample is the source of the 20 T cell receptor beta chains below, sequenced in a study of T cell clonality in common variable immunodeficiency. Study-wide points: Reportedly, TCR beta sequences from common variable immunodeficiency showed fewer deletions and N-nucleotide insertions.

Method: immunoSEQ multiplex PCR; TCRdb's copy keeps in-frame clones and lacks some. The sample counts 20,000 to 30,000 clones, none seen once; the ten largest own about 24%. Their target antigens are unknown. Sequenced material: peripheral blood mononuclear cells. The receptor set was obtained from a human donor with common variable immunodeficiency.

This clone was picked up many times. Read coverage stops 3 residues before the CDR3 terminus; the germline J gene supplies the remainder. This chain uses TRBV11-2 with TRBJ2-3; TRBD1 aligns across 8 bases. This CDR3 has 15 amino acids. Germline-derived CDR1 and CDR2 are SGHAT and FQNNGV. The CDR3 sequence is CASSPRQGMRWAQYF. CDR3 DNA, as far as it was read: TGTGCCAGCAGCCCGAGACAGGGGATGAGGTGGGCG.

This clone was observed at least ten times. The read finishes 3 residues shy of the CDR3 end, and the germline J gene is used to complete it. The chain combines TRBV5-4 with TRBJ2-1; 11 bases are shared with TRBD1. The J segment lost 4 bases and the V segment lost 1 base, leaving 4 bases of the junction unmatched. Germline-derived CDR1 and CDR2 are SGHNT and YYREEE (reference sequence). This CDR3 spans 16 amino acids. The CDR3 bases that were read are TGTGCCAGCAGCTTGTACGGACAGGGGGCTTACAATGAG. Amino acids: CASSLYGQGAYNE. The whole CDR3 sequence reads CASSLYGQGAYNEQFF.

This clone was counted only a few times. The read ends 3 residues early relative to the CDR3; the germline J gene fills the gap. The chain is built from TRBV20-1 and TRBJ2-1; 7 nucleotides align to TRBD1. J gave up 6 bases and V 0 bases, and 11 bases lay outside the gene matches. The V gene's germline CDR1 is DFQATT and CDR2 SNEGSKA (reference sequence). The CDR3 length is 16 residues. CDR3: CSARDLDSPGGNEQFF. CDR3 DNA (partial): TGCAGTGCTAGAGATTTGGACAGCCCAGGGGGCAATGAG.

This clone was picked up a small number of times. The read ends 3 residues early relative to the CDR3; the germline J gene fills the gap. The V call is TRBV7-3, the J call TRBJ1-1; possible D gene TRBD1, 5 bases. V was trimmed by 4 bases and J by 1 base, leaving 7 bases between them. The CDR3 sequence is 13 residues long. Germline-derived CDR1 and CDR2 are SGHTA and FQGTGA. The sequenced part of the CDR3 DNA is TGTGCCAGCAGCTCAACAGGGAACACTGAA. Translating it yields CASSSTGNTE. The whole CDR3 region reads CASSSTGNTEAFF.

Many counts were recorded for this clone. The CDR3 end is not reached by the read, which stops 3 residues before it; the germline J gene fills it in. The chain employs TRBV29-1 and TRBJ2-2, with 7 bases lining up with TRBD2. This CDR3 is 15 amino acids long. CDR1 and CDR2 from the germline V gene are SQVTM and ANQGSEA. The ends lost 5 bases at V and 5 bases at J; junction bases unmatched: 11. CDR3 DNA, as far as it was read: TGCAGCGTTATTGAGGGCGGGAGTAAGACCGGGGAG. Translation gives CSVIEGGSKTGE. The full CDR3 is CSVIEGGSKTGELFF.

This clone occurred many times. The covered CDR3 bases are TGTGCCAGCCCAAGATCAGGGTGGGGGGGCCAAGAGACC. It translates to CASPRSGWGGQET. The whole CDR3 protein reads CASPRSGWGGQETQYF. The gene calls are TRBV6-4 and TRBJ2-5, with TRBD2 matching 7 bases. The read ends 3 residues shy of where the CDR3 ends; the end is completed using the germline J gene. Germline V lookup: CDR1 MRHNA, CDR2 SNTAGT. The junction had 13 bases not matched to a gene; V was cut back by 8 bases and J by 1 base. The CDR3 is made up of 16 amino acids.

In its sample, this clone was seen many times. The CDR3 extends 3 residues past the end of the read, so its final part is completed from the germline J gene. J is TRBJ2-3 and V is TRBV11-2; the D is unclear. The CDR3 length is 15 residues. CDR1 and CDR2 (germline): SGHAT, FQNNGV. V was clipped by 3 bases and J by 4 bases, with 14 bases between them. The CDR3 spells CASSLLAVSSDTQYF. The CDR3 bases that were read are TGTGCCAGCAGCTTGCTCGCGGTATCTTCAGATACG.

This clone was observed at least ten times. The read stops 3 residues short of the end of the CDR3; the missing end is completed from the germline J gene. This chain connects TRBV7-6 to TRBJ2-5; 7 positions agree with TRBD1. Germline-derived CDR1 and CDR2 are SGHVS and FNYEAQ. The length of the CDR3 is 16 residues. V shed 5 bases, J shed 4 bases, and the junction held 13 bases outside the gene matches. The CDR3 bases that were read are TGTGCCAGCAGCACTCCCGAGGGGGCGGTGTTAGAGACC. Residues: CASSTPEGAVLET. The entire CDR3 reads CASSTPEGAVLETQYF.

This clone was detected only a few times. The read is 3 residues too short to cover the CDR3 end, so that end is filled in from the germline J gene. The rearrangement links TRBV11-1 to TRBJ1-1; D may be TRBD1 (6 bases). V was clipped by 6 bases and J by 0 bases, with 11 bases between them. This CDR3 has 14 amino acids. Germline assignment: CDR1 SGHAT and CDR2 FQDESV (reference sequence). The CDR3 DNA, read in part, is TGTGCCAGCAGACCGGGGGGCGTGAACACTGAA. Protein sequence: CASRPGGVNTE. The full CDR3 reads CASRPGGVNTEAFF. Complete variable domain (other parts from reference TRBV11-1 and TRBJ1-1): EAEVAQSPRYKITEKSQAVAFWCDPISGHATLYWYRQILGQGPELLVQFQDESVVDDSQLPKDRFSAERLKGVDSTLKIQPAELGDSAMYLCASRPGGVNTEAFFGQGTRLTVV.

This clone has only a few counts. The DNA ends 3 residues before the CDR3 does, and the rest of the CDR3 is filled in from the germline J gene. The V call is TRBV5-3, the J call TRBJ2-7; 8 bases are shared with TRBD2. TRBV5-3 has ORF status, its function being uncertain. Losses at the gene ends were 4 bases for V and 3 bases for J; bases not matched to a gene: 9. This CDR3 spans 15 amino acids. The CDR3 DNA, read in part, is TGTGCCAGAAGCCCCTCGGGACTAGGGCTCTACGAG. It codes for CARSPSGLGLYE. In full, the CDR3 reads CARSPSGLGLYEQYF.

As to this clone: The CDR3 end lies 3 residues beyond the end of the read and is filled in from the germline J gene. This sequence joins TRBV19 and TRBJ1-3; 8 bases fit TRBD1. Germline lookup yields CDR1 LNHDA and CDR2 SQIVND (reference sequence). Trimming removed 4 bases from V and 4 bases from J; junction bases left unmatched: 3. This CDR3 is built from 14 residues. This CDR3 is CASSRTGLGNTIYF. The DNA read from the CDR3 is TGTGCCAGTAGTAGGACAGGGCTCGGAAACACC. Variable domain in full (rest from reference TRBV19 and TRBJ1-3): DGGITQSPKYLFRKEGQNVTLSCEQNLNHDAMYWYRQDPGQGLRLIYYSQIVNDFQKGDIAEGYSVSREKKESFPLTVTSAQKNPTAFYLCASSRTGLGNTIYFGEGSWLTVV.

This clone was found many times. CDR3 region: CASSLGQNYEQYF. The part of the CDR3 DNA that was read is TGTGCCAGCAGCTTAGGGCAGAATTACGAG. V gene TRBV7-9 combines with J gene TRBJ2-7; D is unresolved. Read data end 3 residues before the CDR3 end; the end is taken from the germline J gene. In germline, CDR1 is SEHNR, CDR2 FQNEAQ (reference sequence). Trimming took off 1 base at V and 4 bases at J, with 8 bases between the two ends. The CDR3 is 13 amino acids.

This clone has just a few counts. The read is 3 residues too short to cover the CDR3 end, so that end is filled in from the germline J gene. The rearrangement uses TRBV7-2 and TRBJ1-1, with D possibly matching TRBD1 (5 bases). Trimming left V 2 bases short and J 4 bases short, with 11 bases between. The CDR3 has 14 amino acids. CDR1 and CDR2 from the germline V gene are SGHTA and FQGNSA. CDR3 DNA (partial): TGTGCCAGCAGCTTACGCGGAGGGGTCACTGAA. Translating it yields CASSLRGGVTE. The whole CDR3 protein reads CASSLRGGVTEAFF.

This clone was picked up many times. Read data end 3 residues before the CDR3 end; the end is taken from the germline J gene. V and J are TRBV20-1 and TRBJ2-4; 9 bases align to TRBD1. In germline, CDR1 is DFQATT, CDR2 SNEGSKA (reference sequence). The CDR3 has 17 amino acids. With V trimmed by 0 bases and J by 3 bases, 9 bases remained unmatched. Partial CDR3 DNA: TGCAGTGCTAGAGAACGCTCGGGACAGGGTGGCAAAAACATT. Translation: CSARERSGQGGKNI. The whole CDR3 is CSARERSGQGGKNIQYF.

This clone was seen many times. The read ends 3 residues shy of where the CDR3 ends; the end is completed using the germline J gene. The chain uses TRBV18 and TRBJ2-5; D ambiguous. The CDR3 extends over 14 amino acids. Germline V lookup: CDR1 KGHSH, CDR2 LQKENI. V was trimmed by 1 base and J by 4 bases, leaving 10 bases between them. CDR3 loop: CASSPRALLETQYF. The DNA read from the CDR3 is TGTGCCAGCTCACCACGAGCCCTACTAGAGACC. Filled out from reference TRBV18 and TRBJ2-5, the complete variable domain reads NAGVMQNPRHLVRRRGQEARLRCSPMKGHSHVYWYRQLPEEGLKFMVYLQKENIIDESGMPKERFSAEFPKEGPSILRIQQVVRGDSAAYFCASSPRALLETQYFGPGTRLLVL.

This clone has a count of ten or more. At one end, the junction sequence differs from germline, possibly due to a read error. Incomplete CDR3 DNA: TGTGCCAGCAGCACAGGGGATGGGGCTAACGTC. The encoded protein is CASSTGDGANV. Given in full, the CDR3 is CASSTGDGANVLTF. This rearrangement joins TRBV7-3 to TRBJ2-6; 7 nucleotides align to TRBD1. The missing CDR3 end, 3 residues past where the read stops, is filled in from the germline J gene. CDR3 length: 14 amino acids. Germline V CDR1 and CDR2: SGHTA, FQGTGA.

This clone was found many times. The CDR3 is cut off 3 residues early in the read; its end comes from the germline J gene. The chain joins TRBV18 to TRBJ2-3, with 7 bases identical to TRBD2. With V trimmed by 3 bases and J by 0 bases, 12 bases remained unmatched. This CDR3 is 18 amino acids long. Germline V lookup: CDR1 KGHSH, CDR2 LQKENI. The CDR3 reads CASSPLRDYSASTDTQYF. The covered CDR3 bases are TGTGCCAGCTCACCTCTCCGGGACTATAGTGCTAGCACAGATACG.

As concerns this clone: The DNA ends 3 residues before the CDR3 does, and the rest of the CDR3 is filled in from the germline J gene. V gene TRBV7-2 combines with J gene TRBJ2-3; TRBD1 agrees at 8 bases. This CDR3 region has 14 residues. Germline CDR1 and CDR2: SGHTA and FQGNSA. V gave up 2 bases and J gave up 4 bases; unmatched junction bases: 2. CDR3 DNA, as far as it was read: TGTGCCAGCAGCTTAAACAGGGGGGCAGATACG. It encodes CASSLNRGADT. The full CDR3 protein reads CASSLNRGADTQYF.

CDR3 loop: CSGEGRVSYEQYF. The CDR3 bases that were read are TGCAGTGGTGAGGGTAGGGTGTCCTACGAG. This chain links TRBV20-1 with TRBJ2-7, with TRBD2 as a possible D gene (5 bases). The read terminates 3 residues before the CDR3 end, so the remaining end is supplied by the germline J gene. Deletions cut 7 bases from V and 1 base from J, with 14 bases between. The germline V gene has CDR1 DFQATT and CDR2 SNEGSKA (reference sequence). This CDR3 spans 13 amino acids.

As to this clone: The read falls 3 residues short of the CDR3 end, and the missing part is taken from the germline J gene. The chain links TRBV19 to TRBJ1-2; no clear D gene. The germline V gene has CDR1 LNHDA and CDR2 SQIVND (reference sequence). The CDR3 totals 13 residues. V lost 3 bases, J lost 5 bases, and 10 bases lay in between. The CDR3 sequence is CASSIGTVYGYTF. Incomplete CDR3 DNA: TGTGCCAGTAGTATTGGCACAGTTTATGGC.